These 9 T cell receptor beta chains came from one sample sequenced in a study of blood T cell repertoires in COVID-19. Produced via immunoSEQ multiplex PCR; TCRdb's table is partial and in-frame only. This sample has 200,000 to 300,000 clones, with roughly 76% found just once. The material sequenced was peripheral blood. The receptors were gathered from a woman of 80 years or more with COVID-19, enrolled during active disease.

This sequence joins TRBV19 and TRBJ1-3; D may be TRBD1 (5 bases). V lost 3 bases and J 4 bases, leaving 13 bases between the germline ends. CDR1 is LNHDA, CDR2 SQIVND, per germline (reference sequence). The CDR3 contains 15 residues. The CDR3 protein is CASSMGPGYGNTIYF. For the CDR3, the DNA is TGTGCCAGTAGTATGGGGCCTGGGTACGGAAACACCATATATTTT.

The chain carries TRBV7-9 and TRBJ2-1; TRBD2 might be the D (5 bases). The V gene's germline CDR1 is SEHNR and CDR2 FQNEAQ (reference sequence). The CDR3 spans 12 residues. V lost 5 bases and J lost 9, with 11 bases in between. CDR3: CASSLEGAEQFF. CDR3 sequence (DNA): TGTGCCAGCAGCCTCGAGGGTGCTGAGCAGTTCTTC.

The V and J genes are TRBV19 and TRBJ1-1; tentative D call: TRBD1 (6 bases). This CDR3 spans 13 amino acids. Germline loops: CDR1 LNHDA, CDR2 SQIVND (reference sequence). The V end was cut by 6 bases, the J end by 5 bases, with 13 bases between. In nucleotides, the CDR3 is TGTGCCAGTAGAGAACAGGGTAGGACTGAAGCTTTCTTT. It translates to CASREQGRTEAFF. The full variable domain, its missing parts supplied by reference TRBV19 and TRBJ1-1, is DGGITQSPKYLFRKEGQNVTLSCEQNLNHDAMYWYRQDPGQGLRLIYYSQIVNDFQKGDIAEGYSVSREKKESFPLTVTSAQKNPTAFYLCASREQGRTEAFFGQGTRLTVV.

The genes are TRBV29-1 and TRBJ1-2; weak D call: TRBD1 (5 bases). Germline CDR1 SQVTM, CDR2 ANQGSEA. CDR3 length: 11 amino acids. The germline V and J ends were trimmed by 8 bases and 6 bases, with 13 bases remaining between them. The CDR3 protein is CSLGADDGYTF. CDR3 nucleotides: TGCAGCCTTGGGGCCGATGATGGCTACACCTTC.

This clone appeared once. This rearrangement joins TRBV6-5 to TRBJ2-7, with 7 bases lining up with TRBD1. J gave up 1 base and V 6 bases, and 9 bases lay outside the gene matches. The CDR3 is 15 residues long. The germline gives CDR1 MNHEY, CDR2 SVGAGI. CDR3 sequence: CASSVDRVLSYEQYF. In DNA, the CDR3 is TGTGCCAGCAGCGTCGACAGGGTATTGTCCTACGAGCAGTACTTC.

The rearrangement uses TRBV28 and TRBJ1-2; 7 nucleotides align to TRBD1. Trimming took 7 bases from V and 4 from J; bases not matched to a gene: 9. CDR1 MDHEN and CDR2 SYDVKM come from the germline V gene. This CDR3 is built from 14 residues. The chain's CDR3 is CASKGGQRSYGYTF. The CDR3 bases are TGTGCCAGCAAAGGGGGCCAGCGGTCCTATGGCTACACCTTC.

With respect to this clone: The germline gene is not matched at one end of the junction; a read error may be the cause. This chain joins TRBV6-6 and TRBJ1-3, with D tentatively TRBD1 (5 bases). Looked up from germline, CDR1 is MNHNY and CDR2 is SVGAGI (reference sequence). This CDR3 spans 11 amino acids. CDR3 sequence reads: CGAGGGNTIYF. CDR3 sequence (DNA): TGCGGTGCCGGGGGGGGAAACACCATATATTTT.

The rearrangement joins TRBV29-1 to TRBJ2-1; D remains ambiguous. Trimming cost V 7 bases and J 7 bases, with 20 bases left between them. Germline CDR1 SQVTM, CDR2 ANQGSEA. This CDR3 is built from 14 residues. As DNA, the CDR3 is TGCAGCGGCGACGACGCGTTGGGCGCGAATGAGCAGTTCTTC. It encodes CSGDDALGANEQFF.

This rearrangement joins TRBV11-2 to TRBJ1-2; 8 bases agree with TRBD1. Germline assignment: CDR1 SGHAT and CDR2 FQNNGV. This CDR3 has 18 amino acids. With 2 bases clipped from V and 5 bases from J, the junction kept 16 bases outside the gene matches. The CDR3 DNA follows: TGTGCCAGCAGCTTAAAAACGGGAGACAGGGGTTTTAATTATGGCTACACCTTC. Protein product: CASSLKTGDRGFNYGYTF.